This T cell receptor beta chain was documented in a study of T-cell memory formation after mild COVID-19. TCRdb reanalysed the 5' RACE reads using MiXCR and keeps one entry per CDR3 protein. This table has fewer than 600,000 distinct CDR3 sequences, approximately 21% appearing once. Per the germline V gene, CDR1 is LGHNA and CDR2 is YNFKEQ. Unmatched junction bases numbered 4, after V lost 0 bases and J lost 0 bases. The CDR3 contains 17 residues. The sequenced sample consisted of PBMCs or a T cell subset sorted from them (not recorded which). The V gene is TRBV4-2, the J gene TRBJ2-2, with 7 nucleotides matching TRBD1. This TCR was recovered from an adult woman who had mild COVID-19 (a few samples of this study predate the infection). Cell type and time point are not known. CDR3 nucleotide sequence: TGTGCCAGCAGCCAAGAACAGGGGACAGCGAACACCGGGGAGCTGTTTTTT. This gives the protein CASSQEQGTANTGELFF.